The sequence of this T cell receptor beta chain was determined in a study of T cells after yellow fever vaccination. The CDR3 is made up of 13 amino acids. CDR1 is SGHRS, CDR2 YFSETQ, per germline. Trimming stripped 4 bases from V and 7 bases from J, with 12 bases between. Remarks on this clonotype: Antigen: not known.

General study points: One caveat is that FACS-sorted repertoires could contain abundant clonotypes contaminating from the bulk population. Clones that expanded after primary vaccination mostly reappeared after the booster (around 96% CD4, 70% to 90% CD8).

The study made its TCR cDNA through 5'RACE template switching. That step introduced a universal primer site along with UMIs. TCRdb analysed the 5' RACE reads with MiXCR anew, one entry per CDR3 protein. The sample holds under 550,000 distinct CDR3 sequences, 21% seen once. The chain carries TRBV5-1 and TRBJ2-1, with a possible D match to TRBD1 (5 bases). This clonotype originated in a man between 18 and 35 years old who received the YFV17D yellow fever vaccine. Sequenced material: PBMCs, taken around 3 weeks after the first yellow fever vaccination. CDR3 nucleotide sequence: TGCGCCAGCAGCACGCAGCAGGGTAATGAGCAGTTCTTC. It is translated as CASSTQQGNEQFF.